Each of the 25 T cell receptor beta chains below was sequenced from the same sample in a study of regulatory T cells in long-lasting Graves disease. Time point noted: newly diagnosed GD, antithyroid drugs for less than 3 months. PBMC-derived RNA was used for the TCR library. HTBI primers from iRepertoire and Arm-PCR of CDR3 regions yielded the TCR beta libraries. One entry per CDR3 protein results from TCRdb running MiXCR on the multiplex PCR reads. The table includes around 500,000 distinct CDR3 sequences, around 12% detected once. The same sample was also used in a study of T cells in Graves' hyperthyroidism and ophthalmopathy.

The input for sequencing was peripheral blood mononuclear cells (PBMCs), taken at new diagnosis, from a patient treated with antithyroid drugs. The source of these receptors is a woman aged 30 to 39 with Graves disease.

This clonotype was detected many times. CDR3 coding DNA: TGTGCCAGCACCCCCGACCGGAACACTGAAGCTTTCTTT. Translated, it gives CASTPDRNTEAFF. This chain joins TRBV2 and TRBJ1-1, with no clear D. This CDR3 is built from 13 residues. V lost 7 bases to trimming and J lost 1 base, with 10 bases between them. Germline V gives CDR1 SNHLY, CDR2 FYNNEI.

This clonotype was recorded a few times. J is TRBJ2-1 and V is TRBV20-1; 16 bases match TRBD2. The CDR3 has 21 amino acids. CDR1 is DFQATT and CDR2 is SNEGSKA in the germline V gene (reference sequence). V was clipped by 3 bases and J by 0 bases; unmatched bases: 14. The chain's CDR3 is CSARHLSGTSGRDGSYNEQFF. In DNA form, the CDR3 reads TGCAGTGCTAGGCACCTATCCGGGACTAGCGGGAGGGACGGCTCCTACAATGAGCAGTTCTTC.

Ten or more counts support this clonotype. The V and J genes are TRBV14 and TRBJ2-3; D possibly corresponds to TRBD1 (6 bases). Germline V gives CDR1 SGHDN, CDR2 FVKESK. V lost 1 base, J lost 4 bases, and 15 bases lay in between. There are 16 residues in the CDR3. The CDR3, as DNA: TGTGCCAGCAGCCAAGTCGGCAGGGGTTTGGCAGATACGCAGTATTTT. This codes for CASSQVGRGLADTQYF.

Many counts were recorded for this clonotype. V is TRBV2 and J is TRBJ2-1; D is ambiguous. This CDR3 contains 12 residues. The V and J ends lost 5 bases and 9 bases respectively, with 11 bases between them. Germline CDR1 SNHLY, CDR2 FYNNEI. This chain's CDR3 is CASSLEAGEQFF. CDR3 in DNA: TGTGCCAGCAGTCTCGAAGCTGGTGAGCAGTTCTTC.

This clonotype has only a few counts. The chain links TRBV27 to TRBJ2-7; 9 bases map to TRBD1. Trimming took 6 bases from V and 7 from J; bases not matched to a gene: 10. This CDR3 spans 14 amino acids. CDR1 MNHEY and CDR2 SMNVEV come from the germline V gene (reference sequence). Here the CDR3 DNA reads TGTGCCAGCAGCCCCGGGACAGGGAGTAATGAGCAGTACTTC. Its translation is CASSPGTGSNEQYF.

This clonotype has more than one count but fewer than ten. V usage is TRBV7-9 and J usage is TRBJ2-6, with 10 bases that match TRBD1. Trimming removed 2 bases from V and 15 bases from J; junction bases left unmatched: 10. The length of the CDR3 is 15 residues. Germline V CDR1 and CDR2: SEHNR, FQNEAQ (reference sequence). The CDR3 spells CASSLSGQGDSCLTF. DNA for the CDR3: TGTGCCAGCAGCTTATCCGGACAGGGGGATAGTTGCCTGACTTTC. The variable domain in full, completed from reference TRBV7-9 and TRBJ2-6, reads DTGVSQNPRHKITKRGQNVTFRCDPISEHNRLYWYRQTLGQGPEFLTYFQNEAQLEKSRLLSDRFSAERPKGSFSTLEIQRTEQGDSAMYLCASSLSGQGDSCLTFGAGSRLTVL.

This chain joins TRBV20-1 and TRBJ2-7; TRBD2 is a possible D gene (6 bases). V was pared by 0 bases and J by 5 bases, with 20 bases between. CDR3 length: 16 residues. Germline V gives CDR1 DFQATT, CDR2 SNEGSKA (reference sequence). This CDR3 is CSARDLSRRALNEQYF. CDR3 bases: TGCAGTGCTAGAGATCTCAGCAGGAGGGCCCTGAACGAGCAGTACTTC.

This chain links TRBV19 with TRBJ1-5, with D possibly TRBD1 on 5 matching bases. This CDR3 contains 19 residues. The germline V and J ends were trimmed by 2 bases and 4 bases, with 24 bases remaining between them. The germline CDR1 and CDR2 sequences are LNHDA and SQIVND (reference sequence). The CDR3 DNA reads as TGTGCCAGTAGTATACGCCACGGACGGGACCTTGGAGGGAATCAGCCCCAGCATTTT. Its translation is CASSIRHGRDLGGNQPQHF.

Ten or more counts support this clonotype. This chain links TRBV20-1 with TRBJ2-5; TRBD1 matches at 10 bases. The CDR3 runs 13 residues. Losses at the gene ends were 7 bases for V and 4 bases for J; bases not matched to a gene: 6. Germline CDR1 DFQATT, CDR2 SNEGSKA (reference sequence). The CDR3 nucleotides are TGCAGTGTTCCGACAGGGGGCACAGAGACCCAGTACTTC. It specifies CSVPTGGTETQYF.

In its sample, this clonotype was seen many times. The chain uses TRBV11-3 and TRBJ2-1, with D maybe TRBD1 (6 bases). The CDR3 has 15 amino acids. Germline V gene lookup returns CDR1 SGHNT and CDR2 YENEEA. Trimming pared 4 bases from V and 4 bases from J, leaving 14 bases between. CDR3 loop: CASSSTSGHYNEQFF. The DNA for the CDR3 is TGTGCCAGCAGCTCCACCTCGGGACATTACAATGAGCAGTTCTTC. Full variable domain (missing parts from reference TRBV11-3 and TRBJ2-1): EAGVVQSPRYKIIEKKQPVAFWCNPISGHNTLYWYLQNLGQGPELLIRYENEEAVDDSQLPKDRFSAERLKGVDSTLKIQPAELGDSAVYLCASSSTSGHYNEQFFGPGTRLTVL.

This clonotype was counted at least ten times. The V and J genes are TRBV29-1 and TRBJ2-5, with TRBD1 as a possible D gene (5 bases). Germline assignment: CDR1 SQVTM and CDR2 ANQGSEA. The CDR3 contains 14 residues. V was shortened by 6 bases and J by 5 bases, with 19 bases between the two germline ends. The CDR3 nucleotides are TGCAGCGTCCGACAGTCTTTCGGATTGGAGACCCAGTACTTC. Its translation: CSVRQSFGLETQYF.

The V and J genes are TRBV6-1 and TRBJ2-5; D perhaps matches TRBD2 (5 bases). The germline V gene has CDR1 MNHNS and CDR2 SASEGT. The CDR3 consists of 11 residues. Trimming removed 5 bases from V and 7 bases from J, with 8 bases in between. The CDR3 DNA sequence: TGTGCCAGCAGTCCCGAGGGGACCCAGTACTTC. It codes for CASSPEGTQYF.

This chain connects TRBV16 to TRBJ1-5; D is undetermined. Trimming removed 0 bases from V and 1 base from J, with 7 bases in between. CDR3 length: 15 amino acids. Germline V gene sequence: CDR1 KGHSY, CDR2 FQNENV. CDR3 protein: CASSQSSQSNQPQHF. The CDR3 DNA follows: TGTGCCAGCAGCCAATCGAGCCAGAGCAATCAGCCCCAGCATTTT.

This clonotype was recorded many times. Mismatch with germline at one junction end may stem from a read error. V usage is TRBV27 and J usage is TRBJ2-7; maybe TRBD1 (7 bases). In germline, CDR1 is MNHEY, CDR2 SMNVEV (reference sequence). The CDR3 consists of 18 residues. The CDR3 DNA reads TGTGCCGGCAGTCCCAGGGGGGCAAGGGCGGGCAAACGGAACGAGCAGTACTTC. Its translation is CAGSPRGARAGKRNEQYF.

In this sample, this clonotype turned up many times. The chain has TRBV7-9 and TRBJ2-1, with 8 bases identical to TRBD2. Germline lookup yields CDR1 SEHNR and CDR2 FQNEAQ (reference sequence). The CDR3 consists of 15 residues. Germline trimming cut 1 base from V and 3 bases from J; bases unmatched to any gene: 2. This chain's CDR3 is CASSLEGTSYNEQFF. The CDR3 DNA is TGTGCCAGCAGCTTAGAGGGGACTAGCTACAATGAGCAGTTCTTC.

This clonotype was counted only a few times. The chain links TRBV6-1 to TRBJ2-2; D gene unclear. Trimming removed 5 bases at V and 6 bases at J, with 10 bases between. Germline assignment: CDR1 MNHNS and CDR2 SASEGT. The CDR3 consists of 13 residues. The CDR3 reads CASSPINAGELFF. Written as DNA, the CDR3 is TGTGCCAGCAGTCCGATAAACGCCGGGGAGCTGTTTTTT.

CDR3: CASRGYYEQYF. CDR3 nucleotide sequence: TGTGCCAGCAGAGGTTACTACGAGCAGTACTTC. The chain is built from TRBV12-3 or TRBV12-4 and TRBJ2-7; D gene ambiguous. This CDR3 region has 11 residues. Trimming pared 6 bases from V and 3 bases from J, leaving 6 bases between.

This clonotype was observed at least ten times. The genes are TRBV5-1 and TRBJ2-7; the D is unclear. This CDR3 is 13 amino acids long. Germline V gene sequence: CDR1 SGHRS, CDR2 YFSETQ. Trimming took 5 bases from V and 2 from J, leaving 11 bases between them. CDR3 coding DNA: TGCGCCAGCAGTATGGGCAGTCCCTACGAGCAGTACTTC. This sequence encodes CASSMGSPYEQYF.

This chain uses TRBV28 with TRBJ2-1, with D perhaps matching TRBD1 or TRBD2 (5 bases each). The germline CDR1 and CDR2 sequences are MDHEN and SYDVKM. V lost 6 bases and J 5 bases, leaving 14 bases between the germline ends. CDR3 length: 14 residues. This CDR3 is CASRAGTEDNEQFF. The CDR3 DNA reads TGTGCCAGCAGGGCCGGGACGGAGGACAATGAGCAGTTCTTC.

In this sample, this clonotype turned up many times. The chain couples TRBV20-1 to TRBJ1-5; TRBD1 matches 9 bases. J was trimmed by 0 bases and V by 5 bases; bases with no gene match: 8. Germline CDR1 DFQATT, CDR2 SNEGSKA (reference sequence). The CDR3 consists of 16 residues. CDR3 bases: TGCAGTGCTCACAGGGGGCTATTGGATAGCAATCAGCCCCAGCATTTT. Translation gives CSAHRGLLDSNQPQHF.

The table lists this clonotype with many counts. V usage is TRBV6-2 or TRBV6-3 and J usage is TRBJ2-3, with 8 nucleotides matching TRBD1. CDR3 size: 15 residues. Germline lookup yields CDR1 MNHEY and CDR2 SVGEGT. V lost 5 bases and J lost 3; bases outside the gene matches: 7. The CDR3 region is CASSQITGGTDTQYF. CDR3 coding DNA: TGTGCCAGCAGTCAGATAACAGGGGGGACAGATACGCAGTATTTT.

Only a few counts were recorded for this clonotype. A read error is possible here, since a much larger clone lies one base away. CDR3 amino acids: CAKGTSGSTDTQYF. For the CDR3, the DNA is TGTGCCAAGGGGACTAGCGGGAGCACAGATACGCAGTATTTT. The J gene is TRBJ2-3, the V gene TRBV30; 12 positions match TRBD2. V lost 8 bases to trimming and J lost 0 bases; unmatched junction nucleotides: 3. The CDR3 length is 14 residues. Germline V gene lookup returns CDR1 GTSNPN and CDR2 SVGIG (reference sequence).

This clonotype was seen many times. The chain is built from TRBV28 and TRBJ1-6; 10 nucleotides line up with TRBD1. The CDR3 consists of 18 residues. Losses at the gene ends were 6 bases for V and 0 bases for J; bases not matched to a gene: 8. Per germline, CDR1 MDHEN and CDR2 SYDVKM. CDR3 protein: CASSRGQGGSSYNSPLHF. As DNA, the CDR3 is TGTGCCAGCAGCCGCGGACAGGGGGGAAGCTCCTATAATTCACCCCTCCACTTT.

This clonotype was detected many times. The rearrangement uses TRBV2 and TRBJ2-1; 8 bases are a match to TRBD2. CDR3 size: 15 residues. The V segment lost 7 bases and the J segment 2 bases; nucleotides outside the gene matches: 7. Germline CDR1 SNHLY, CDR2 FYNNEI. In nucleotides, the CDR3 is TGTGCCAGCACTATCACGGGAGGGGCCTACAATGAGCAGTTCTTC. Amino acid sequence: CASTITGGAYNEQFF.

As concerns this clonotype: A far larger clone is one base from this, pointing to a likely read error. This chain connects TRBV11-2 to TRBJ2-1; a weak D match, TRBD2 (6 bases). The germline gives CDR1 SGHAT, CDR2 FQNNGV. The CDR3 totals 16 residues. CDR3 sequence reads: CASSLDYTGVVETQHF. The CDR3 nucleotides are TGTGCCAGCAGCTTAGATTATACGGGAGTAGTAGAGACCCAGCACTTC.